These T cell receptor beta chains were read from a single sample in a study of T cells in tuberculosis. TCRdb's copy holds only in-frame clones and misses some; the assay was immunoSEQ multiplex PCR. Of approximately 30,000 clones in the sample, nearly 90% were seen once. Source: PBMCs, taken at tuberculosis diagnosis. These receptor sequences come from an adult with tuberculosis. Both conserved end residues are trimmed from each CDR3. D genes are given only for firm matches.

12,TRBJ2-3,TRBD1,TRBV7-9,ASNGQGPTDTQY
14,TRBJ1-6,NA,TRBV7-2,ASSSDRSSYNSPLH
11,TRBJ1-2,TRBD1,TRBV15,ATSSRDRVGYT
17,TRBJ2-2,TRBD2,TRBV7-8,ASSFWTSGGPFPTGELF
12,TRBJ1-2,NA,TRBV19,ASSKIGALMGYT
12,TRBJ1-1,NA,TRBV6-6,ASSYSWGEAEAF
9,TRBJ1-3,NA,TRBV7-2,ASRLRNTIY
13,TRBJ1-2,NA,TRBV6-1,ASSAITGLAYGYT
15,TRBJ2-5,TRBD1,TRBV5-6,ASSLAIVGTGEETQY
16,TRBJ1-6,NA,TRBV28,ASSVVWGVRIMGSPLH
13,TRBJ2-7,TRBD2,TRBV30,AWSVKGGVGEKQY
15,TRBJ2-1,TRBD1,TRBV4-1,ASSHPTGAGSYNEQF
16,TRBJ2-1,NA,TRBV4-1,ASTQRVGELSSYNEQF
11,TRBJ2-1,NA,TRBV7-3,ASSLHGRDGKF
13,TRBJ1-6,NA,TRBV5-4,ASSSGGEPDSPLH
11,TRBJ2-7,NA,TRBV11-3,ASSFAGDDEQY
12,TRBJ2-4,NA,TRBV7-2,ASSLAGGQNIQY
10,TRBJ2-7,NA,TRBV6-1,ASGRYSYEQY
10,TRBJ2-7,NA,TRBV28,ASGGSSYEQY
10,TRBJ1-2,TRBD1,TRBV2,ASSSQGGGYT
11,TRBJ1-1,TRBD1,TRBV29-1,SASTGMNTEAF
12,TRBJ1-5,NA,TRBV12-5,ASAREVGNQPQH
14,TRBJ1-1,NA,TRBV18,ASSRSQDPEGTEAF
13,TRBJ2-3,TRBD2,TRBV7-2,ASSPGLAVSDTQY
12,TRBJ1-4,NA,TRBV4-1,ASSQETANEKLF